These T cell receptor beta chains were read from a single sample in a study of T cells in Graves' hyperthyroidism and ophthalmopathy. In TCRdb, the multiplex PCR reads were re-called with MiXCR into one record per CDR3 protein. The table shows some 570,000 distinct CDR3 sequences, with 12% to 15% occurring only once. The specimen sequenced was blood. These receptors all stem from a woman under 30 with Graves' ophthalmopathy. Both conserved end residues are part of each CDR3. D genes are given only for firm matches. The listing skips clone size in some rows; elsewhere it reads once, few, many or a size class.

J	V	size	D	CDR3	DNA
TRBJ2-4	TRBV12-3/TRBV12-4	many	TRBD2	CASRPGTSGQYF	TGTGCCAGCAGACCCGGGACTAGCGGTCAGTACTTC
TRBJ1-1	TRBV20-1	many	TRBD1	CSASPQGVEAFF	TGCAGTGCTTCTCCTCAGGGGGTTGAAGCTTTCTTT
TRBJ1-5	TRBV27	many	TRBD1	CASSWAGTGGQPQHF	TGTGCCAGCAGTTGGGCGGGGACAGGTGGTCAGCCCCAGCATTTT
TRBJ2-2	TRBV28	.	.	CASLLDWYTGELFF	TGTGCCAGCCTACTTGACTGGTACACCGGGGAGCTGTTTTTT
TRBJ2-1	TRBV6-1	.	.	CASSEGGLYNEQFF	TGTGCCAGCAGTGAAGGGGGACTTTACAATGAGCAGTTCTTC
TRBJ2-7	TRBV28	many	TRBD2	CASSPTSTSGRPYEQYF	TGTGCCAGCAGTCCCACATCCACTAGCGGGCGCCCCTACGAGCAGTACTTC
TRBJ2-7	TRBV2	many	TRBD2	CAGTISSYEQYF	TGTGCCGGGACTATCAGCTCCTACGAGCAGTACTTC
TRBJ2-6	TRBV5-6	.	.	CASSLDSLSGANVLTF	TGTGCCAGCAGCTTGGACAGTCTCTCTGGGGCCAACGTCCTGACTTTC
TRBJ2-7	TRBV6-2/TRBV6-3	few	.	CASSYVTGYEQYF	TGTGCCAGCAGTTACGTGACAGGTTACGAGCAGTACTTC
TRBJ1-2	TRBV9	.	TRBD1	CASSVGSGGNGYTF	TGTGCCAGCAGCGTAGGCTCAGGGGGCAATGGCTACACCTTC
TRBJ2-1	TRBV11-1	many	TRBD2	CASSRGLAGLVIGYNEQFF	TGTGCCAGCAGCCGGGGACTAGCGGGATTAGTGATCGGGTACAATGAGCAGTTCTTC
TRBJ1-3	TRBV15	few	.	CATSSQTPSSGNTIYF	TGTGCCACCAGCAGCCAAACCCCAAGCTCTGGAAACACCATATATTTT
TRBJ1-3	TRBV18	.	.	CASSPPSGAGVNTIYF	TGTGCCAGCTCACCACCCAGCGGGGCAGGGGTGAACACCATATATTTT
TRBJ2-7	TRBV29-1	few	.	CSVEGRDGFSYEQYF	TGCAGCGTTGAAGGACGGGACGGCTTCTCCTACGAGCAGTACTTC
TRBJ1-5	TRBV24-1	.	.	CATSDPQGDSNQPRHF	TGTGCCACTAGTGATCCGCAGGGAGACAGCAATCAGCCCCGGCATTTT
TRBJ2-7	TRBV5-8	many	TRBD1	CASSYGTGTGEQYF	TGTGCCAGCAGTTACGGGACAGGGACAGGCGAGCAGTACTTC
TRBJ2-1	TRBV19	few	TRBD2	CASSIEPGLAGTNEQFF	TGTGCCAGTAGTATCGAACCGGGACTAGCGGGTACCAATGAGCAGTTCTTC
TRBJ1-2	TRBV30	many	.	CAWSVGVFYTF	TGTGCCTGGAGTGTGGGGGTGTTCTACACCTTC
TRBJ1-1	TRBV14	once	.	CASSQFISLTEAFF	TGTGCCAGCAGCCAATTTATCTCTCTCACTGAAGCTTTCTTT
TRBJ2-5	TRBV29-1	.	.	CSVQKETQYF	TGCAGCGTTCAAAAGGAGACCCAGTACTTC
TRBJ1-1	TRBV5-6	few	.	CASSLAGFVGAGRTEAFF	TGTGCCAGCAGCTTGGCCGGTTTTGTGGGGGCGGGTAGAACTGAAGCTTTCTTT
TRBJ1-4	TRBV7-9	.	.	CASSSNREGREKLFF	TGTGCCAGCAGCTCGAACAGAGAGGGAAGGGAAAAACTGTTTTTT
TRBJ1-2	TRBV2	.	.	CASSDFTGYGYTF	TGTGCCAGCAGTGACTTTACAGGCTATGGCTACACCTTC
TRBJ2-3	TRBV20-1	many	TRBD2	CSASGLAGETDTQYF	TGCAGTGCTAGTGGACTAGCGGGAGAGACAGATACGCAGTATTTT
TRBJ2-2	TRBV5-1	few	.	CASSSGLVNTGELFF	TGCGCCAGCAGCTCTGGTCTAGTCAACACCGGGGAGCTGTTTTTT
TRBJ2-7	TRBV30	few	.	CAWTKGSVTYEQYF	TGTGCCTGGACAAAGGGAAGTGTGACCTACGAGCAGTACTTC
TRBJ1-1	TRBV29-1	few	.	CSVEGGGIGAFF	TGCAGCGTTGAGGGGGGGGGGATCGGGGCTTTCTTT
TRBJ1-5	TRBV30	many	.	CAWSREEQPQHF	TGTGCCTGGAGTAGGGAGGAGCAGCCCCAGCATTTT
TRBJ2-1	TRBV27	many	.	CASRRGSLPDDEQFF	TGTGCCAGCAGACGAGGGTCCCTACCGGACGATGAGCAGTTCTTC
TRBJ2-3	TRBV4-1	.	TRBD2	CASSLAGGAGVTDTQYF	TGCGCCAGCAGCCTCGCCGGCGGAGCGGGAGTGACAGATACGCAGTATTTT
TRBJ2-3	TRBV20-1	many	TRBD2	CSAILAEQATDTQYF	TGCAGTGCCATACTAGCGGAACAGGCAACAGATACGCAGTATTTT
TRBJ1-3	TRBV3-1	.	.	CASSQGATSGNTIYF	TGTGCCAGCAGCCAGGGGGCTACCTCTGGAAACACCATATATTTT
TRBJ2-7	TRBV20-1	many	.	CSARDPGGAGAPYEQYF	TGCAGTGCTAGAGACCCTGGGGGGGCGGGAGCCCCCTACGAGCAGTACTTC
TRBJ2-5	TRBV7-9	many	TRBD2	CASRLGLVETQYF	TGTGCCAGCAGATTGGGACTAGTGGAGACCCAGTACTTC
TRBJ2-4	TRBV3-1	.	.	CASSPGLLANIQYF	TGTGCCAGCAGCCCCGGACTTCTAGCCAACATTCAGTACTTC
TRBJ1-2	TRBV7-9	many	TRBD1	CASSLATWDSYGYTF	TGTGCCAGCAGCTTAGCAACTTGGGACAGCTATGGCTACACCTTC
TRBJ2-1	TRBV28	medium-sized	.	CASSLRAPLSSYNEQFF	TGTGCCAGCAGTTTAAGGGCGCCCCTAAGCTCCTACAATGAGCAGTTCTTC
TRBJ2-7	TRBV12-3/TRBV12-4	many	TRBD2	CASSLPRTSSYEQYF	TGTGCCAGCAGTTTACCTCGGACTAGCTCCTACGAGCAGTACTTC
TRBJ1-1	TRBV5-1	many	TRBD1	CASRRQGTNTEAFF	TGCGCCAGCAGGCGACAGGGGACGAACACTGAAGCTTTCTTT
TRBJ1-1	TRBV19	.	.	CASSIKRRQTEAFF	TGTGCCAGTAGTATAAAGAGGCGGCAGACTGAAGCTTTCTTT
TRBJ2-1	TRBV7-9	many	.	CASSLWGPRGEGVGHLSYNEQFF	TGTGCCAGCAGCTTATGGGGTCCGAGAGGGGAAGGTGTGGGCCACCTTTCCTACAATGAGCAGTTCTTC
TRBJ2-1	TRBV4-3	once	TRBD2	CASSQDRTSGPYNEQFF	TGCGCCAGCAGCCAAGACCGGACTAGCGGGCCGTACAATGAGCAGTTCTTC
TRBJ1-1	TRBV27	many	.	CASSLAGRGNTEAFF	TGTGCCAGCAGTTTAGCAGGAAGAGGGAACACTGAAGCTTTCTTT
TRBJ1-5	TRBV20-1	many	.	CSASTGTDQPQHF	TGCAGTGCTTCAACAGGGACGGATCAGCCCCAGCATTTT
TRBJ2-7	TRBV5-1	.	TRBD2	CASRRYSGSLSPYNEQYF	TGTGCCAGCCGCCGTTATAGCGGGAGTCTCTCCCCCTACAATGAGCAGTACTTC